This is a list of T cell receptor beta chains from one sample in a study of low-dose radiotherapy and immunotherapy resistance in tumors. TCRdb reprocessed the reads with MiXCR, giving one entry per CDR3 protein. The table shows around 60,000 distinct CDR3 sequences, with 20% to 25% occurring only once. The sequencing here drew on PBMCs, taken after low-dose radiotherapy plus immunotherapy. These receptors were taken from a male donor with prostate cancer. Each CDR3 is given with its conserved first and last residue. A D gene is named only where the DNA matches it firmly. Clone sizes are given selectively: once, few, many, or a class where the clone is expanded.

TRBD1	15	TRBV10-3	many	TRBJ1-3	CAISVASRDRLTIYF	TGTGCCATCAGTGTGGCCAGCCGGGACAGATTGACCATATATTTT
NA	11	TRBV7-8	many	TRBJ2-1	CASSPVNEQFF	TGTGCCAGCAGCCCTGTCAATGAGCAGTTCTTC
NA	13	TRBV29-1	many	TRBJ1-2	CSVFDQPNYGYTF	TGCAGCGTTTTCGACCAGCCGAACTATGGCTACACCTTC
NA	14	TRBV14	many	TRBJ2-2	CASSQNRDTGELFF	TGTGCCAGCAGCCAGAATCGGGACACCGGGGAGCTGTTTTTT
TRBD1	15	TRBV6-2/TRBV6-3	many	TRBJ2-1	CASTLDRGPYNEQFF	TGTGCCAGCACCCTGGACAGGGGGCCCTACAATGAGCAGTTCTTC
NA	12	TRBV19	many	TRBJ2-7	CASSIIQGKQYF	TGTGCCAGTAGTATCATTCAGGGGAAGCAGTACTTC
TRBD2	16	TRBV12-3/TRBV12-4	few	TRBJ2-7	CASSPGLAALNYEQYF	TGTGCCAGCAGTCCGGGGCTAGCGGCACTAAACTACGAGCAGTACTTC
TRBD2	14	TRBV20-1	many	TRBJ2-5	CSAEGLAGFGTQYF	TGCAGTGCGGAAGGGCTAGCGGGCTTTGGGACCCAGTACTTC
NA	18	TRBV9	many	TRBJ1-2	CASSVALRGGALGYGYTF	TGTGCCAGCAGCGTAGCCTTAAGAGGGGGGGCGCTTGGCTATGGCTACACCTTC
NA	14	TRBV4-2	many	TRBJ1-2	CASSQDRGGYGYTF	TGTGCCAGCAGCCAAGACAGGGGAGGCTATGGCTACACCTTC
NA	12	TRBV20-1	many	TRBJ2-5	CSARDAGETQYF	TGCAGTGCTAGAGATGCGGGGGAGACCCAGTACTTC
NA	13	TRBV28	many	TRBJ2-3	CASGEGSINTQYF	TGTGCCAGCGGGGAAGGCAGCATCAATACGCAGTATTTT
NA	13	TRBV5-4	NA	TRBJ1-2	CASGPRTKAGYTF	TGTGCCAGCGGACCGCGGACGAAGGCTGGCTACACCTTC
NA	13	TRBV28	once	TRBJ2-7	CASSLHRVGEQYF	TGTGCCAGCAGTTTGCACAGGGTTGGCGAGCAGTACTTC
NA	13	TRBV10-3	many	TRBJ2-1	CAIRAYEYNEQFF	TGTGCCATCCGGGCCTACGAGTACAATGAGCAGTTCTTC
NA	14	TRBV25-1	many	TRBJ1-4	CASSAIQGREKLFF	TGTGCCAGCAGTGCCATCCAGGGTCGTGAAAAACTGTTTTTT
TRBD1	14	TRBV4-2	NA	TRBJ1-2	CARSKGQGNYGYTF	TGTGCCAGGAGCAAGGGACAGGGCAACTATGGCTACACCTTC
TRBD1	14	TRBV9	NA	TRBJ1-2	CASSVDGTGNGYTF	TGTGCCAGCAGCGTAGATGGGACAGGGAACGGCTACACCTTC
NA	14	TRBV29-1	many	TRBJ2-7	CSVVPYNQGYEQYF	TGCAGCGTTGTTCCCTACAATCAGGGGTACGAGCAGTACTTC
NA	14	TRBV20-1	many	TRBJ1-5	CSARDSGLDQPQHF	TGCAGTGCTAGAGATTCCGGGTTGGATCAGCCCCAGCATTTT
TRBD1	16	TRBV6-1	many	TRBJ2-1	CASSEGPGTGENEQFF	TGTGCCAGCAGTGAAGGCCCCGGGACAGGAGAGAATGAGCAGTTCTTC
TRBD2	13	TRBV4-2	medium-sized	TRBJ2-3	CASSQAGGNTQYF	TGTGCCAGCAGCCAAGCCGGGGGGAATACGCAGTATTTT
NA	15	TRBV3-1	many	TRBJ2-1	CASSQEGGRGNEQFF	TGTGCCAGCAGCCAGGAGGGGGGGCGTGGCAATGAGCAGTTCTTC
TRBD2	15	TRBV6-2/TRBV6-3	NA	TRBJ2-3	CASAHTSGGRNTQYF	TGTGCCAGCGCACACACTAGCGGGGGCCGTAATACGCAGTATTTT
NA	12	TRBV7-6	many	TRBJ2-3	CASSQPWDTQYF	TGTGCCAGCAGTCAACCGTGGGATACGCAGTATTTT
TRBD1	15	TRBV4-2	many	TRBJ2-7	CASSLSGTGAYEQYF	TGTGCCAGCAGCCTTTCCGGGACAGGGGCGTACGAGCAGTACTTC
NA	17	TRBV20-1	once	TRBJ2-1	CSARDSSRGASYNEQFF	TGCAGTGCTAGAGACTCCTCCCGGGGAGCCTCCTACAATGAGCAGTTCTTC
NA	13	TRBV7-9	many	TRBJ1-2	CASSLLQIYGYTF	TGTGCCAGCAGCTTGTTGCAGATCTATGGCTACACCTTC
NA	16	TRBV20-1	many	TRBJ1-1	CSARDPGRTMNTEAFF	TGCAGTGCTAGAGATCCAGGACGGACTATGAACACTGAAGCTTTCTTT
TRBD2	15	TRBV28	NA	TRBJ2-7	CASSYPWTSSYEQYF	TGTGCCAGCAGTTATCCATGGACTAGCTCCTACGAGCAGTACTTC
TRBD2	16	TRBV7-2	many	TRBJ2-3	CASSLAQVSGSYTQYF	TGTGCCAGCAGCTTAGCGCAAGTGAGCGGGAGTTATACGCAGTATTTT
TRBD1	17	TRBV7-9	many	TRBJ1-6	CASSPSLSGQGSSPLHF	TGTGCCAGCAGCCCAAGCCTCTCGGGACAGGGCTCTTCACCCCTCCACTTT
NA	14	TRBV6-2/TRBV6-3	many	TRBJ1-6	CASGETRYNSPLHF	TGTGCCAGCGGAGAAACTAGATATAATTCACCCCTCCACTTT
TRBD1	13	TRBV5-1	medium-sized	TRBJ2-2	CASSLDRAGELFF	TGCGCCAGCAGCCTGGACAGGGCCGGGGAGCTGTTTTTT
TRBD1	15	TRBV18	many	TRBJ1-6	CASSPGQGDNSPLHF	TGTGCCAGCTCACCCGGACAGGGAGATAATTCACCCCTCCACTTT
NA	15	TRBV27	many	TRBJ2-6	CASSFDGSGANVLTF	TGTGCCAGCAGTTTTGACGGCTCTGGGGCCAACGTCCTGACTTTC
TRBD2	16	TRBV5-4	NA	TRBJ2-1	CASSLGASGAYNEQFF	TGTGCCAGCAGCTTGGGGGCTAGCGGGGCCTACAATGAGCAGTTCTTC
NA	15	TRBV29-1	many	TRBJ2-7	CSVRLRGGKLHEQYF	TGCAGCGTCCGCCTGAGAGGGGGGAAACTACACGAGCAGTACTTC
NA	16	TRBV5-1	many	TRBJ1-1	CASSLDRTSSNTEAFF	TGCGCCAGCAGCTTGGATCGGACAAGCTCGAACACTGAAGCTTTCTTT
TRBD2	17	TRBV11-2	NA	TRBJ2-2	CASSLIRTSGRPGELFF	TGTGCCAGCAGCTTAATTCGGACTAGCGGGAGGCCCGGGGAGCTGTTTTTT
NA	13	TRBV30	many	TRBJ1-1	CAWSKTTNTEAFF	TGTGCCTGGAGCAAGACGACGAACACTGAAGCTTTCTTT
NA	12	TRBV10-3	many	TRBJ1-2	CAISEGGNGYTF	TGTGCCATCAGTGAGGGAGGGAATGGCTACACCTTC
NA	16	TRBV28	many	TRBJ1-5	CASSFITGGRTQPQHF	TGTGCCAGCAGTTTCATTACGGGTGGGAGGACTCAGCCCCAGCATTTT
TRBD1	13	TRBV23-1	many	TRBJ2-7	CARTGQLIYEQYF	TGCGCCAGAACGGGACAGCTTATCTACGAGCAGTACTTC
NA	17	TRBV2	many	TRBJ2-7	CASSDVTGLDSAYEQYF	TGTGCCAGCAGTGATGTGACAGGCTTAGATTCCGCCTACGAGCAGTACTTC
NA	16	TRBV7-9	many	TRBJ2-3	CASSSPGSTSTDTQYF	TGTGCCAGCAGCTCCCCCGGCAGCACTAGCACAGATACGCAGTATTTT
NA	15	TRBV6-1	many	TRBJ2-1	CASSEVPGIVNEQFF	TGTGCCAGCAGTGAAGTACCGGGAATAGTGAATGAGCAGTTCTTC
TRBD2	16	TRBV7-8	NA	TRBJ2-1	CASRTTSGRAGGEQFF	TGTGCCAGCAGAACGACTAGCGGGAGGGCCGGAGGTGAGCAGTTCTTC
NA	17	TRBV6-2/TRBV6-3	many	TRBJ2-1	CASSYGPAGSSYNEQFF	TGTGCCAGCAGTTACGGGCCGGCGGGGAGCTCCTACAATGAGCAGTTCTTC
NA	16	TRBV18	many	TRBJ2-1	CASANPGAARYNEQFF	TGTGCCAGCGCAAACCCAGGAGCGGCCCGATACAATGAGCAGTTCTTC
TRBD2	13	TRBV6-8	many	TRBJ2-7	CASSYSGSGRAYF	TGTGCCAGCAGTTACTCGGGTAGCGGGAGGGCGTACTTC
NA	14	TRBV4-1	many	TRBJ2-3	CASSPPDRTDTQYF	TGCGCCAGCAGCCCTCCAGACAGGACAGATACGCAGTATTTT
NA	15	TRBV3-1	medium-sized	TRBJ1-1	CASSQDHGGGTEAFF	TGTGCCAGCAGCCAAGATCATGGGGGCGGCACTGAAGCTTTCTTT